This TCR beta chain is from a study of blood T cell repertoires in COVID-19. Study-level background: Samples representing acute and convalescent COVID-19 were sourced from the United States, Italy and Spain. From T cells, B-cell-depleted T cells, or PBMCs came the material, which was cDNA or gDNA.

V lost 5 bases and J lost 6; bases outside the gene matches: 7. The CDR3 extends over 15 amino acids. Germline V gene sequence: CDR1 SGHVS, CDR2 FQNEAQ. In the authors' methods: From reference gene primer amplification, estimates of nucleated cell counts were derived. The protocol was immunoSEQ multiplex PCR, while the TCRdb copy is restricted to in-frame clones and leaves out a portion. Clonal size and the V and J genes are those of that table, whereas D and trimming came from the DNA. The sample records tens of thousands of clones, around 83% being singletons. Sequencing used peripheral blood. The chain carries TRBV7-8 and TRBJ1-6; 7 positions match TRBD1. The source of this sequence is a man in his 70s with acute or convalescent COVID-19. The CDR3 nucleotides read TGTGCCAGCAGCCCGCCCGGGACAGCTAATTCACCCCTCCACTTT. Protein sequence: CASSPPGTANSPLHF.